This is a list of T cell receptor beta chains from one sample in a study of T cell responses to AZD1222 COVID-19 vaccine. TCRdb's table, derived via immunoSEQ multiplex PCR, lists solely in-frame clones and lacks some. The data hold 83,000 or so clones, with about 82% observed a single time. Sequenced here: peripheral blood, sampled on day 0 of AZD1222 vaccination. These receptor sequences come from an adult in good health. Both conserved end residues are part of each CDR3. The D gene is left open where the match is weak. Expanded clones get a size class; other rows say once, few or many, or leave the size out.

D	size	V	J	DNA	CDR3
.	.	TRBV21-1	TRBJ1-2	TGTGCCAGCAGCACCGGGACCCAATACACCTTC	CASSTGTQYTF
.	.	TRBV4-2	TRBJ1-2	TGTGCCAGCAGCCAAGAAACGACCGCGTACTATGGCTACACCTTC	CASSQETTAYYGYTF
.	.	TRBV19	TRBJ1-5	TGTGCCAGTAGTACCGAATTATCCCAGCATTTT	CASSTELSQHF
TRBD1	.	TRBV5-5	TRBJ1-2	TGTGCCAGCAGCTTGGGCCCGCCCAGGGGGCGATTTGGCTACACCTTC	CASSLGPPRGRFGYTF
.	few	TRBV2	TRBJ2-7	TGTGCCAGCAGCGGACGGGGCTACGAGCAGTACTTC	CASSGRGYEQYF
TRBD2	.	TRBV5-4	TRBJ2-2	TGTGCCAGCAGCAAGGACTTGCGGGGGGGTTCCACCGGGGAGCTGTTTTTT	CASSKDLRGGSTGELFF
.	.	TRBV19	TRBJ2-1	TGTGCCACCCTCTCTGGGTTTCCCACCTTGGGGCAGTTCTTC	CATLSGFPTLGQFF
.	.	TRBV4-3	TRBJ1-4	TGCGCCAGCAGCCCTGGGACTGCCAGCCCAAAAAGGATTTTT	CASSPGTASPKRIF
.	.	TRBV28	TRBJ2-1	TGTGCCAGCAGGGACAACCGCAATGAGCAGTTCTTC	CASRDNRNEQFF
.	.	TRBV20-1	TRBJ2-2	TGCAGTGCTAGTAACGCGAACACCGGGGAGCTGTTTTTT	CSASNANTGELFF
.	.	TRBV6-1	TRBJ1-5	TGTGCCAGCAGTGAAGAACCCAGGGCGCGTAGCAATCAGCCCCAGCATTTT	CASSEEPRARSNQPQHF
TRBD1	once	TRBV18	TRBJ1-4	TGTGCCAGCTCAGAACGGACAGGGGGCGGTGAAAAACTGTTTTTT	CASSERTGGGEKLFF
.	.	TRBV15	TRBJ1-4	TGTGCCACCAGCAGAGATGGGGGGCGACGAGAAAAACTGTTTTTT	CATSRDGGRREKLFF
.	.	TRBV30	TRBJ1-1	TGTGCCTGGAGTAGACAGGTAATGAACACTGAAGCTTTCTTT	CAWSRQVMNTEAFF
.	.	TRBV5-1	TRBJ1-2	TGCGCCAGCAGCTCTGAGACACCCCCCTATGGCTACACCTTC	CASSSETPPYGYTF
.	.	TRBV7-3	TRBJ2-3	TGTGCCAGCAGCTTAACGACGTTGCCAGACACGCAGTATTTT	CASSLTTLPDTQYF
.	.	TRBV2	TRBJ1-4	TGTGCCAGCAGTGAAGCGCAAGGTTGGAGTGAAAAACTGTTTTTT	CASSEAQGWSEKLFF
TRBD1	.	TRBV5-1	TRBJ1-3	TGCGCCAGCAGCTTGGCAGGGGGAGCTTCTGGAAACACCATATATTTT	CASSLAGGASGNTIYF
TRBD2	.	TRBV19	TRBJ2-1	TGTGCCAGTAGTGGTCCTGCTAGCGGGGTTAACAATGAGCAGTTCTTC	CASSGPASGVNNEQFF
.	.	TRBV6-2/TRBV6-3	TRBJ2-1	TGTGCCAGCAGTTACGTGTGGAATGAGCAGTTCTTC	CASSYVWNEQFF
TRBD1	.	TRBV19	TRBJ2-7	TGTGCCAGTAGTATAGCTCCATCAGGGGGCTTACACTACGAGCAGTACTTC	CASSIAPSGGLHYEQYF
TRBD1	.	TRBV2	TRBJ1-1	TGTGCCAGCAGTCGGGACAGGAACACTGAAGCTTTCTTT	CASSRDRNTEAFF
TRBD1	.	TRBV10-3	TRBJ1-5	TGTGCCATCAGCGGGGACCCGACAGGGGGCAATCAGCCCCAGCATTTT	CAISGDPTGGNQPQHF
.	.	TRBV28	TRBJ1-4	TGTGCCAGCAGTTTGGGGGGGCAAAATGAAAAACTGTTTTTT	CASSLGGQNEKLFF
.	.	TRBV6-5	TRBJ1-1	TGTGCCAGCACCTCACGGGGGGGCAGGCTCGCTGAAGCTTTCTTT	CASTSRGGRLAEAFF